This entry features one TCR beta chain sequence. The antigen is unknown. This specimen comes from a study of CD8 T cells in ankylosing spondylitis. Libraries of TCR beta came from quantitative 5'-RACE with molecular barcodes. TCRdb analysed the 5' RACE reads with MiXCR anew, one entry per CDR3 protein. The sample carries 150,000 to 200,000 distinct CDR3 sequences, approximately 10% recorded once. After removal of 5 bases from V and 3 bases from J, the junction contained 6 bases not matched to a gene. Germline loops: CDR1 SGHRS, CDR2 YFSETQ. This CDR3 has 14 amino acids. Study-wide findings and caveats: Reportedly, matched ankylosing spondylitis synovial fluid was significantly enriched for disease-linked clones. There was a TCR beta motif, made of several highly homologous variants, that appeared characteristic of ankylosing spondylitis blood.

The chain has TRBV5-1 and TRBJ2-3; TRBD1 matches at 7 bases. This TCR was sampled from a male donor with ankylosing spondylitis or in good health (not recorded which). Sequenced: blood, either unsorted or a sorted T cell fraction (not recorded which). The CDR3 loop is CASRTQTGTDTQYF. CDR3 sequence (DNA): TGCGCCAGCAGAACTCAGACAGGGACAGATACGCAGTATTTT.